Each of the 25 T cell receptor beta chains below was sequenced from the same sample in a study of CD8+ T cells in alopecia areata. Extracted RNA was reverse transcribed, and the resulting cDNA served as sequencing template. Method: immunoSEQ multiplex PCR; TCRdb's copy keeps in-frame clones and lacks some. Among hundreds of thousands of clones listed, around 62% were seen once. This specimen was CD4+ T cells sorted from blood, taken at week 0. Receptor source: a human donor with alopecia areata.

This clone was counted only a few times. The CDR3 protein is CASSLGSGADTEAFF. CDR3 sequence (DNA): TGTGCCAGCAGCTTAGGGTCAGGGGCTGACACTGAAGCTTTCTTT. The chain employs TRBV7-9 and TRBJ1-1, with D perhaps TRBD1 (6 bases). Trimming removed 1 base from V and 3 bases from J, with 12 bases in between. Germline-derived CDR1 and CDR2 are SEHNR and FQNEAQ (reference sequence). The CDR3 has 15 amino acids.

This rearrangement joins TRBV6-6 to TRBJ1-2, with a tentative D call TRBD1 (5 bases). The CDR3 totals 13 residues. The germline V gene has CDR1 MNHNY and CDR2 SVGAGI (reference sequence). V was cut by 5 bases and J by 3 bases, with 10 bases left in between. DNA for the CDR3: TGTGCCAGCAGTAGGGGTTGGGACTATGGCTACACCTTC. It yields the protein CASSRGWDYGYTF.

The V call is TRBV7-3, the J call TRBJ2-3, with 12 bases matching TRBD2. V trimming: 6 bases; J trimming: 6 bases; junction bases outside the gene matches: 7. This CDR3 has 15 residues. CDR1 is SGHTA, CDR2 FQGTGA, per germline. CDR3 region: CASSSTSGGLDTQYF. CDR3 sequence (DNA): TGTGCCAGCAGTTCGACTAGCGGGGGCCTCGATACGCAGTATTTT.

The rearrangement uses TRBV9 and TRBJ2-7; TRBD2 matches at 10 bases. The V gene's germline CDR1 is SGDLS and CDR2 YYNGEE. This CDR3 contains 15 residues. V lost 2 bases, J lost 1 base, and 3 bases stayed unmatched. The CDR3 sequence is CASSVLAGVSYEQYF. The DNA of the CDR3 is TGTGCCAGCAGCGTGCTAGCGGGGGTTTCCTACGAGCAGTACTTC.

The chain joins TRBV30 to TRBJ1-1; no clear D. The CDR3 runs to 16 residues. The V gene's germline CDR1 is GTSNPN and CDR2 SVGIG (reference sequence). V was clipped by 0 bases and J by 0 bases, with 14 bases between them. CDR3 bases: TGTGCCTGGAGTGTACGTTATCACGGAATGAACACTGAAGCTTTCTTT. Translation gives CAWSVRYHGMNTEAFF.

The CDR3 loop is CASSSRGQRNTEAFF. DNA of the CDR3: TGTGCCAGCAGCTCTAGGGGACAACGGAACACTGAAGCTTTCTTT. The genes are TRBV7-2 and TRBJ1-1; a weak D match, TRBD1 (6 bases). V lost 4 bases to trimming and J lost 1 base, with 13 bases between them. The CDR3 totals 15 residues. In germline, CDR1 is SGHTA, CDR2 FQGNSA. Using reference TRBV7-2 and TRBJ1-1 for the parts outside the CDR3, the full variable domain is GAGVSQSPSNKVTEKGKDVELRCDPISGHTALYWYRQSLGQGLEFLIYFQGNSAPDKSGLPSDRFSAERTGGSVSTLTIQRTQQEDSAVYLCASSSRGQRNTEAFFGQGTRLTVV.

The chain is built from TRBV10-1 and TRBJ2-3, with D maybe TRBD1 (5 bases). This CDR3 comprises 12 residues. CDR1 WNHNN and CDR2 SYGVQD come from the germline V gene (reference sequence). V lost 5 bases, J lost 6 bases, and 9 bases lay in between. DNA of the CDR3: TGCGCCAGCAGTCAGGACAAGGATACGCAGTATTTT. This sequence encodes CASSQDKDTQYF.

The chain couples TRBV7-2 to TRBJ2-1; D is possibly TRBD2 (6 bases). Germline lookup yields CDR1 SGHTA and CDR2 FQGNSA. CDR3 length equals 15 residues. Trimming cost V 5 bases and J 8 bases, with 19 bases left between them. The CDR3 sequence: CASSPGRTTWDEQFF. The CDR3 DNA reads as TGTGCCAGCAGCCCGGGGAGGACTACTTGGGATGAGCAGTTCTTC.

V usage is TRBV6-1 and J usage is TRBJ2-7, with D possibly being TRBD1 (6 bases). CDR3 length equals 13 residues. Germline V gene lookup returns CDR1 MNHNS and CDR2 SASEGT. V lost 7 bases to trimming and J lost 1 base, with 11 bases between them. Written as DNA, the CDR3 is TGTGCCAGCACCGATGGACAGTCCTACGAGCAGTACTTC. It codes for CASTDGQSYEQYF.

J is TRBJ2-6 and V is TRBV15; the D is unclear. Germline CDR1 LNHNV, CDR2 YYDKDF (reference sequence). The CDR3 has 16 residues. V lost 0 bases, J lost 7 bases, and 13 bases lay in between. The CDR3 DNA sequence: TGTGCCACCAGCAGAGATCCAGGCTCCTCCGCCAACGTCCTGACTTTC. Protein: CATSRDPGSSANVLTF.

Comments on this clone: Other DNA variants within this sample encode the same CDR3. The V gene is TRBV29-1, the J gene TRBJ1-5; D is uncertain. Trimming shortened V by 4 bases and J by 2 bases, and 6 bases separated the two germline ends. This CDR3 comprises 12 residues. Germline-derived CDR1 and CDR2 are SQVTM and ANQGSEA. The CDR3 DNA reads TGCAGCGTTGGAGAGGGCAATCAGCCCCAGCATTTT. This encodes CSVGEGNQPQHF.

The V call is TRBV6-1, the J call TRBJ1-2, with TRBD1 as a possible D gene (5 bases). In germline, CDR1 is MNHNS, CDR2 SASEGT. The CDR3 runs 12 residues. V lost 4 bases and J lost 7, with 10 bases in between. CDR3 protein: CASSAQGSGYTF. The CDR3 coding sequence is TGTGCCAGCAGTGCCCAGGGCTCTGGCTACACCTTC.

CDR3 amino acids: CSVLGTGTTEAFF. CDR3 coding DNA: TGCAGCGTCCTCGGGACAGGGACCACTGAAGCTTTCTTT. The rearrangement links TRBV29-1 to TRBJ1-1; 9 nucleotides match TRBD1. The CDR3 runs 13 residues. The trim removed 6 bases at V and 4 bases at J, leaving 6 bases unmatched. Germline V gene sequence: CDR1 SQVTM, CDR2 ANQGSEA. The whole variable domain, remainder taken from reference TRBV29-1 and TRBJ1-1, is SAVISQKPSRDICQRGTSLTIQCQVDSQVTMMFWYRQQPGQSLTLIATANQGSEATYESGFVIDKFPISRPNLTFSTLTVSNMSPEDSSIYLCSVLGTGTTEAFFGQGTRLTVV.

The gene calls are TRBV19 and TRBJ1-2; D is perhaps TRBD1 (5 bases). Germline values: CDR1 LNHDA, CDR2 SQIVND (reference sequence). The CDR3 is made up of 15 amino acids. Trimming removed 3 bases at V and 3 bases at J, with 14 bases between. CDR3 sequence reads: CASSMVYRSDYGYTF. CDR3 nucleotide sequence: TGTGCCAGTAGTATGGTGTACAGGTCGGACTATGGCTACACCTTC.

This clone turned up a few times. V gene TRBV29-1 combines with J gene TRBJ2-3; a weak D match, TRBD1 (6 bases). Germline V lookup: CDR1 SQVTM, CDR2 ANQGSEA. Deletions cut 7 bases from V and 5 bases from J, with 19 bases between. The CDR3 has 14 amino acids. The CDR3 loop is CSALGHLQIDTQYF. For the CDR3, the DNA is TGCAGCGCCCTGGGACACCTACAGATAGATACGCAGTATTTT.

The table lists this clone with a few counts. The rearrangement links TRBV2 to TRBJ2-7; TRBD2 matches 11 bases. The CDR3 length is 12 residues. V was pared by 6 bases and J by 12 bases, with 7 bases of the junction left unmatched. CDR1 is SNHLY, CDR2 FYNNEI, per germline. CDR3 in DNA: TGTGCCAGCAGATCGGGACTAGCGGAAATGTACTTC. Translation: CASRSGLAEMYF.

This chain links TRBV27 with TRBJ1-2; 7 bases map to TRBD1. CDR3 length: 14 amino acids. V dropped 4 bases and J dropped 8; count of bases not matched to a gene: 10. Germline CDR1 MNHEY, CDR2 SMNVEV (reference sequence). The CDR3 coding sequence is TGTGCCAGCAGTTCGGACAGGAGCCCGGGAGGCTACACCTTC. Its translation: CASSSDRSPGGYTF.

This chain uses TRBV5-1 with TRBJ2-1; 9 positions match TRBD2. Unmatched junction bases numbered 11, after V lost 0 bases and J lost 7 bases. Germline lookup yields CDR1 SGHRS and CDR2 YFSETQ. There are 17 residues in the CDR3. CDR3 amino acids: CASSLVALAGTANEQFF. CDR3 DNA sequence: TGCGCCAGCAGCTTGGTGGCCCTAGCGGGGACGGCGAATGAGCAGTTCTTC. Drawing the rest from reference TRBV5-1 and TRBJ2-1, the complete variable domain is KAGVTQTPRYLIKTRGQQVTLSCSPISGHRSVSWYQQTPGQGLQFLFEYFSETQRNKGNFPGRFSGRQFSNSRSEMNVSTLELGDSALYLCASSLVALAGTANEQFFGPGTRLTVL.

This clone was recorded at least ten times. This rearrangement joins TRBV7-2 to TRBJ1-2, with 8 positions matching TRBD1. Germline assignment: CDR1 SGHTA and CDR2 FQGNSA. This CDR3 contains 16 residues. The V and J ends lost 5 bases and 4 bases, in that order; junction bases with no gene match: 12. CDR3 nucleotides: TGTGCCAGCAGCATTCGGCGGACAGGGTGGGGCTATGGCTACACCTTC. Translating it yields CASSIRRTGWGYGYTF.

The chain couples TRBV2 to TRBJ2-1; D is undetermined. Germline lookup yields CDR1 SNHLY and CDR2 FYNNEI. V lost 7 bases and J 8 bases, leaving 21 bases between the germline ends. The CDR3 extends over 15 amino acids. CDR3: CASNNPLKRPHEQFF. The CDR3 DNA reads TGTGCCAGCAACAACCCCTTAAAAAGGCCGCATGAGCAGTTCTTC.

The chain employs TRBV5-1 and TRBJ2-4; tentatively, D is TRBD1 (6 bases). In germline, CDR1 is SGHRS, CDR2 YFSETQ. V lost 5 bases and J 0 bases, leaving 15 bases between the germline ends. This CDR3 has 16 amino acids. The CDR3 nucleotides are TGCGCCAGCAGACTAGGGGGTATGAGAGCCAAAAACATTCAGTACTTC. This sequence encodes CASRLGGMRAKNIQYF.

The chain uses TRBV6-1 and TRBJ1-5; no reliable D call. This CDR3 comprises 15 residues. V was cut by 7 bases and J by 7 bases, with 20 bases left in between. Looked up from germline, CDR1 is MNHNS and CDR2 is SASEGT. In DNA, the CDR3 is TGTGCCAGCACCAAGACCTCCGGCGTGGACCAGCCCCAGCATTTT. It specifies CASTKTSGVDQPQHF.

The rearrangement joins TRBV5-1 to TRBJ2-5; the D gene is possibly TRBD2 (6 bases). The CDR3 consists of 15 residues. Germline assignment: CDR1 SGHRS and CDR2 YFSETQ. Trimming left V 0 bases short and J 4 bases short, with 13 bases between. The CDR3 nucleotides read TGCGCCAGCAGCTTGGATGGGACTGTGTCAGAGACCCAGTACTTC. Its translation is CASSLDGTVSETQYF.

The chain is built from TRBV18 and TRBJ1-2, with D hard to call. Germline V gene data show CDR1 as KGHSH and CDR2 as LQKENI. The CDR3 has 15 residues. The V end lost 2 bases, the J end lost 9 bases, and 19 bases lay between the germline ends. The CDR3 region has the DNA TGTGCCAGCTCACCAACACCATCGGGCACCCTCAGCTACACCTTC. This translates into CASSPTPSGTLSYTF.

This chain connects TRBV5-1 to TRBJ2-1, with 11 bases lining up with TRBD1. Unmatched junction bases numbered 7, after V lost 4 bases and J lost 4 bases. Germline CDR1 and CDR2: SGHRS and YFSETQ. CDR3 length equals 16 residues. Here the CDR3 DNA reads TGCGCCAGCAGCCCGAGAGGGACAGGGGGTTACAATGAGCAGTTCTTC. Residues: CASSPRGTGGYNEQFF.